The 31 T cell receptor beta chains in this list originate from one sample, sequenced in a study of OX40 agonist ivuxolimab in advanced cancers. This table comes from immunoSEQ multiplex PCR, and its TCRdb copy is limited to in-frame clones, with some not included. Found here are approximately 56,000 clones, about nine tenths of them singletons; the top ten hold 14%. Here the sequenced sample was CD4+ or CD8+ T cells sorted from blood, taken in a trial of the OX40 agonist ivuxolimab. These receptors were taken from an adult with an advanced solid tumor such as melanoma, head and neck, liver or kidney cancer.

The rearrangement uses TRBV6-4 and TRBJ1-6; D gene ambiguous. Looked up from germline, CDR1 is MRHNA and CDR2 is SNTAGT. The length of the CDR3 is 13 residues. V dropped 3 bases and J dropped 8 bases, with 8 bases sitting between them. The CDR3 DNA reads TGTGCCAGCAGTGAGGGAGGATATTCACCCCTCCACTTT. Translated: CASSEGGYSPLHF.

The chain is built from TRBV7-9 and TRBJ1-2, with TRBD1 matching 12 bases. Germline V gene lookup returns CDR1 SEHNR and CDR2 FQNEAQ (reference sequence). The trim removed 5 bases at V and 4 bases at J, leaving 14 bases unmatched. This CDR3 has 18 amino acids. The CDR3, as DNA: TGTGCCAGCAGCCCACCCGGGACAGGGGGCACTAGGAGCTATGGCTACACCTTC. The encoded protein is CASSPPGTGGTRSYGYTF.

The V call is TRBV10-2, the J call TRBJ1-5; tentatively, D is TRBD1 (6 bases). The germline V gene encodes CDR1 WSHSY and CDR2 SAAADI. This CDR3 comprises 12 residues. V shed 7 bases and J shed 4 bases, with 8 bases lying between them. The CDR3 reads CASKGGNQPQHF. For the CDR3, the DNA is TGCGCCAGCAAAGGGGGAAATCAGCCCCAGCATTTT.

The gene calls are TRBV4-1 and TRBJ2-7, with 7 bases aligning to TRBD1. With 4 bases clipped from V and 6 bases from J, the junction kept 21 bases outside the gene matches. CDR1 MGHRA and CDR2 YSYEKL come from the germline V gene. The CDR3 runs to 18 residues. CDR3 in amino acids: CASSRNQSPTGHRSEQYF. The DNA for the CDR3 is TGCGCCAGCAGCCGCAACCAGTCTCCGACAGGGCACAGGAGCGAGCAGTACTTC.

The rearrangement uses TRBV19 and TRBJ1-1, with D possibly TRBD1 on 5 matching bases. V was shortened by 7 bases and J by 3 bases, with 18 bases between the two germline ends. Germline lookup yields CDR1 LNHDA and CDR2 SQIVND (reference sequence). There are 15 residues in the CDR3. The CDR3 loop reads CASNWGSGRDTEAFF. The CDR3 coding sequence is TGTGCCAGTAACTGGGGCTCCGGGCGGGACACTGAAGCTTTCTTT.

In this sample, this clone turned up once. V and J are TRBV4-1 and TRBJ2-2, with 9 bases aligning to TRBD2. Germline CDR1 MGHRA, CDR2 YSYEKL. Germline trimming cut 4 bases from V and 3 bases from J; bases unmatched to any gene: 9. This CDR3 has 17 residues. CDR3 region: CASSPPVAGAHTGELFF. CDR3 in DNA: TGCGCCAGCAGCCCCCCAGTAGCGGGGGCCCACACCGGGGAGCTGTTTTTT.

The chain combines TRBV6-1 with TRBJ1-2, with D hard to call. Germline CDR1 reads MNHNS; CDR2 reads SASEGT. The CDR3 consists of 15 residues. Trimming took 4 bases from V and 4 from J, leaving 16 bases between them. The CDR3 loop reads CASSGGGWTFYGYTF. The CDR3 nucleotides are TGTGCCAGCAGTGGGGGTGGATGGACCTTCTATGGCTACACCTTC.

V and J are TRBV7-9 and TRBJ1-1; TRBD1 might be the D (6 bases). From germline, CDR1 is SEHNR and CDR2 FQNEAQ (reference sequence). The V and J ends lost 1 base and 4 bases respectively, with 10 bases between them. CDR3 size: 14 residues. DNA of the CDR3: TGTGCCAGCAGCTTAGAAGGGGGTGGCACTGAAGCTTTCTTT. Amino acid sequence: CASSLEGGGTEAFF.

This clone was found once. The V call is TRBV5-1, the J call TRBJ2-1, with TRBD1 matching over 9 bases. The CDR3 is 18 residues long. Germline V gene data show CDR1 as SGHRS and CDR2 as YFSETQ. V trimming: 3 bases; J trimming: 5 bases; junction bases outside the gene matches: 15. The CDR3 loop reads CASSYPTGGWLVDNEQFF. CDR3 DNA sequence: TGCGCCAGCAGCTACCCGACAGGGGGTTGGCTCGTGGACAATGAGCAGTTCTTC.

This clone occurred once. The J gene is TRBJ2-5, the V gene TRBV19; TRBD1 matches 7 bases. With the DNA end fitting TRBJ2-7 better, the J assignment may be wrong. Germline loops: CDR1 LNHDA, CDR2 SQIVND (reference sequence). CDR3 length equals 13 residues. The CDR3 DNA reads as TGTGCCAGTAGTATAGGACAGGGCTACGAGCAGTACTTC. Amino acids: CASSIGQGYEQYF.

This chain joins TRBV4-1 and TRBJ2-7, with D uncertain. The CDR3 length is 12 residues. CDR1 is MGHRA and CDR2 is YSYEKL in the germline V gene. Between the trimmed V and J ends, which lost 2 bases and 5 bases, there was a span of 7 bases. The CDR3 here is CASSQSGHEQYF. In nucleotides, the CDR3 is TGCGCCAGCAGCCAATCGGGTCACGAGCAGTACTTC.

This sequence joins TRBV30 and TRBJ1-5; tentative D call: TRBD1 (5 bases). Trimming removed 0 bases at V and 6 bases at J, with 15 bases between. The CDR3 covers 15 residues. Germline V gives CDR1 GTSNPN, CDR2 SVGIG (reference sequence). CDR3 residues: CAWSVDGTPFQPQHF. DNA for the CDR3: TGTGCCTGGAGTGTAGACGGGACCCCGTTTCAGCCCCAGCATTTT.

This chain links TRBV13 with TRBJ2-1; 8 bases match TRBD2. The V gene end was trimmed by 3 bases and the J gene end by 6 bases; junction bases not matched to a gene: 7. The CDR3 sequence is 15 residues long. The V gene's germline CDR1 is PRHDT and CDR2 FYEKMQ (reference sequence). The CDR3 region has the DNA TGTGCCAGCAGCTTTTTGCGGGGGGCGTCCAATGAGCAGTTCTTC. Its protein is CASSFLRGASNEQFF.

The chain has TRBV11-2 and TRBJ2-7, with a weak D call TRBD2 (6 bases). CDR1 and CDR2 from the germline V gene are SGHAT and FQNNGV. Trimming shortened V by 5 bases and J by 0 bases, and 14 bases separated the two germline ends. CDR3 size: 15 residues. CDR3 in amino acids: CASSPLGGDSYEQYF. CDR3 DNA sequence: TGTGCCAGCAGCCCCCTGGGCGGGGACTCCTACGAGCAGTACTTC.

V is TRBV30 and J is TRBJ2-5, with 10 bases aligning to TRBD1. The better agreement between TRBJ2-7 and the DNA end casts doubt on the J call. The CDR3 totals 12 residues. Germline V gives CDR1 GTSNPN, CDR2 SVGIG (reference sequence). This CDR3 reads CASGQGVAEQYF. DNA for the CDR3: TGTGCCTCCGGACAGGGGGTCGCCGAGCAGTACTTC.

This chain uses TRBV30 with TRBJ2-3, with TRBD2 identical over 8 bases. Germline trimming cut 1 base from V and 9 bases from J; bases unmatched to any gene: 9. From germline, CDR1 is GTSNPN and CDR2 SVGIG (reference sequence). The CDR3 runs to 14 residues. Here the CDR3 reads CAWSEGGGPKTQYF. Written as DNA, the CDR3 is TGTGCCTGGAGTGAAGGCGGGGGGCCCAAGACGCAGTATTTT.

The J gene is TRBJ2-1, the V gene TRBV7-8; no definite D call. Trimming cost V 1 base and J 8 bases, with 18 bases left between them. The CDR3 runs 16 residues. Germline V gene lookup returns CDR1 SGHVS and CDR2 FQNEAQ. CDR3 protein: CASSLGVWAEGDEQFF. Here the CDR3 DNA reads TGTGCCAGCAGCTTAGGAGTATGGGCGGAAGGCGATGAGCAGTTCTTC.

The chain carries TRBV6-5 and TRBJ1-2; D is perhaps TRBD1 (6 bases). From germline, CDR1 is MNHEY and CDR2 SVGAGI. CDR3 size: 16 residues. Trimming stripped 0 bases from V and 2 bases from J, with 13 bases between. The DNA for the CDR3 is TGTGCCAGCAGTTACTCGATGCAGGGGACCAACTATGGCTACACCTTC. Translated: CASSYSMQGTNYGYTF.

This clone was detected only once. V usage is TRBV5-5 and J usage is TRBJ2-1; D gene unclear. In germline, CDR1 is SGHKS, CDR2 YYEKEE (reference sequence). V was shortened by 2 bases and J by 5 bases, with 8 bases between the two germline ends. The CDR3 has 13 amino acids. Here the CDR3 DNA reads TGTGCCAGCAGCTTCGGCGGAAACAATGAGCAGTTCTTC. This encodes CASSFGGNNEQFF.

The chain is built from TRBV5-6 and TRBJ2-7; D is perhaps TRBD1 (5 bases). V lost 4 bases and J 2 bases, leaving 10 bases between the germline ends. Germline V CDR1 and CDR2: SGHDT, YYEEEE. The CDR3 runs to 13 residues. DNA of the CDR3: TGTGCCAGCAGCCCCGGACAACCCTACGAGCAGTACTTC. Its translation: CASSPGQPYEQYF.

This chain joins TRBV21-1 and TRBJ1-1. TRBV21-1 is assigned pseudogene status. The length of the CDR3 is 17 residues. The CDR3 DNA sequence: TGTGCCAGCAGCAAAGCAGAGTGGCTTTCTCTGAACACTGAAGCTTTCTTT. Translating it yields CASSKAEWLSLNTEAFF.

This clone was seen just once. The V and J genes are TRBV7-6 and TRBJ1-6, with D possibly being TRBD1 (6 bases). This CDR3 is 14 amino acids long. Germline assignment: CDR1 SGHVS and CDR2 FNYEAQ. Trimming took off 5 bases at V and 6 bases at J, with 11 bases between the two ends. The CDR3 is CASSKQGFNSPLHF. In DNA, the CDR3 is TGTGCCAGCAGCAAACAGGGTTTTAATTCACCCCTCCACTTT.

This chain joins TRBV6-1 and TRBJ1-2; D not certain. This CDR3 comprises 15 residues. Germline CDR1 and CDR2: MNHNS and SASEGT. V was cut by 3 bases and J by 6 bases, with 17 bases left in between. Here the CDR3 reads CASSEAYAPVNGYTF. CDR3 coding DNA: TGTGCCAGCAGTGAGGCCTACGCTCCCGTGAATGGCTACACCTTC.

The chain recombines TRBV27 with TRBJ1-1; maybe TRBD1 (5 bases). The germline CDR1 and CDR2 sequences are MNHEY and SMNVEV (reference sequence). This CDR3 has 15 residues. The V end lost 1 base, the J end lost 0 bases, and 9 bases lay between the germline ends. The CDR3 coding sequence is TGTGCCAGCAGTTTATTCCAGGGAATGAACACTGAAGCTTTCTTT. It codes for CASSLFQGMNTEAFF.

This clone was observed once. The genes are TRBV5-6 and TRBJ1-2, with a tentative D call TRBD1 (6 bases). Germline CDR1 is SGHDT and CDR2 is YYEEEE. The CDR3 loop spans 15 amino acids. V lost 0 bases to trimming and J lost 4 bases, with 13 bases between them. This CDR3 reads CASSLEFGRGYGYTF. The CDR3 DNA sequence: TGTGCCAGCAGCTTGGAATTTGGCAGGGGCTATGGCTACACCTTC.

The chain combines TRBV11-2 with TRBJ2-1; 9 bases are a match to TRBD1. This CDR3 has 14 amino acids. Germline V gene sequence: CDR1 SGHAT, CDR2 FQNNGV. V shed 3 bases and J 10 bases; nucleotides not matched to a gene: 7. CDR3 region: CASSFGTGSREQFF. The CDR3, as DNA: TGTGCCAGCAGCTTCGGGACAGGGTCGCGCGAGCAGTTCTTC. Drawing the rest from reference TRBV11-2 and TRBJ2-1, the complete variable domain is EAGVAQSPRYKIIEKRQSVAFWCNPISGHATLYWYQQILGQGPKLLIQFQNNGVVDDSQLPKDRFSAERLKGVDSTLKIQPAKLEDSAVYLCASSFGTGSREQFFGPGTRLTVL.

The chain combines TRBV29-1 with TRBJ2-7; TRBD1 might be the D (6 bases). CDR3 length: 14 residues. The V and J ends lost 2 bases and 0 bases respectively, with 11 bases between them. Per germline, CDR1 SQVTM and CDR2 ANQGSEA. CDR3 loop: CSVETQGSSYEQYF. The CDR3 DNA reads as TGCAGCGTTGAAACCCAGGGGAGCTCCTACGAGCAGTACTTC.

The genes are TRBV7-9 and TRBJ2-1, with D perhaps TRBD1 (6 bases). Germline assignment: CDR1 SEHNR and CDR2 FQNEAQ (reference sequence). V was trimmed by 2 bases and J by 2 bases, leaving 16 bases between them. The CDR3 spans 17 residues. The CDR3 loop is CASSLILGQSPYNEQFF. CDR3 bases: TGTGCCAGCAGCTTAATCCTCGGACAGAGTCCCTACAATGAGCAGTTCTTC.

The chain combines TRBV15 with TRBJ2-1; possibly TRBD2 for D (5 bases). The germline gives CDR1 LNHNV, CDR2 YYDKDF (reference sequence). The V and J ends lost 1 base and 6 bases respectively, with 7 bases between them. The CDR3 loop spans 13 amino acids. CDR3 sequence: CATSRGESNEQFF. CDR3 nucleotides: TGTGCCACCAGCAGAGGGGAGTCCAATGAGCAGTTCTTC. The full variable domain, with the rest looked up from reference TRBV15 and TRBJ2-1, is DAMVIQNPRYQVTQFGKPVTLSCSQTLNHNVMYWYQQKSSQAPKLLFHYYDKDFNNEADTPDNFQSRRPNTSFCFLDIRSPGLGDTAMYLCATSRGESNEQFFGPGTRLTVL.

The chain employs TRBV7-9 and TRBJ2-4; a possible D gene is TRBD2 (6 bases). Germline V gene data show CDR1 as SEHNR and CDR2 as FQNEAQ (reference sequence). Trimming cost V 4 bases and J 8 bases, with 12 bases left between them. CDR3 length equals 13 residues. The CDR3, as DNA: TGTGCCAGCAGCTCGGAGGGTACGGACATTCAGTACTTC. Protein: CASSSEGTDIQYF.

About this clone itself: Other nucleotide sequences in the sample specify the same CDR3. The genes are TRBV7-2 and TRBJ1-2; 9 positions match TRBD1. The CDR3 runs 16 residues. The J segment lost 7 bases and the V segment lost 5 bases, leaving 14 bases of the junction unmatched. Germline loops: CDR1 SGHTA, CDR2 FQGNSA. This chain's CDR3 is CASSGSGTGSPPGYTF. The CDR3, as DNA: TGTGCCAGCAGCGGCAGTGGGACAGGGTCCCCCCCTGGCTACACCTTC. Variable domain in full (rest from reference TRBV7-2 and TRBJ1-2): GAGVSQSPSNKVTEKGKDVELRCDPISGHTALYWYRQSLGQGLEFLIYFQGNSAPDKSGLPSDRFSAERTGGSVSTLTIQRTQQEDSAVYLCASSGSGTGSPPGYTFGSGTRLTVV.